The clone carrying this T cell receptor (beta chain) has only a few counts. Its antigen remains unidentified. The data stem from a study of T cells after yellow fever vaccination. Looking at the study overall: Each low-cell-number fraction was prepared by means of SMART-Seq v4 Ultra Low Input.

In making TCR cDNA, 5'RACE template switching added a universal primer site and UMIs to it. TCRdb reprocessed the 5' RACE reads via MiXCR and lists one record per CDR3 protein. The repertoire consists of 350,000 to 450,000 distinct CDR3 sequences, with under 20% occurring once and the leading ten covering about 18%. This CDR3 comprises 14 residues. V shed 5 bases and J 5 bases; nucleotides not matched to a gene: 8. Germline CDR1 and CDR2: SGHTA and FQGNSA. Findings and caveats of the study: Post-booster samples contained most primary-vaccination clones (more than 95% CD4, roughly 88% CD8).

This sample comprised PBMCs, obtained before the yellow fever booster vaccination. This receptor was obtained from a man between 18 and 35 years old who received the YFV17D yellow fever vaccine. The chain is built from TRBV7-2 and TRBJ2-5; TRBD2 matches at 7 bases. This CDR3 is CASSPVRGRETQYF. The DNA of the CDR3 is TGTGCCAGCAGCCCAGTGCGGGGGAGGGAGACCCAGTACTTC.